This TCR beta chain was identified in a study of shared clonotypes between healthy human individuals (dated by TCRdb to the early 2020s). Concerning the study at large: The cohort comprised two women and three men aged 18 to 49 years. Each donor's leukapheresis produced roughly between roughly 0.9 and 9 billion PBMCs. For each donor, CD4 naive and CD4 memory were each run on three plates, CD8 naive on two plates, and CD8 memory on one plate. Libraries were prepared and TCR repertoires were sequenced by different laboratories using diverse techniques, in order to increase sequencing depth and limit assay-specific biases. The study deeply sequenced blood TCR repertoires of about five healthy adults to estimate repertoire size and the extent of clonotype sharing between individuals. The investigation overall reported the following: Larger estimated clonotype richness was generally found for naive subsets than for memory subsets. Pairwise subsampling indicated that sequencing depth was expected to affect the degree of clonotype sharing among donors. Around 5% of naive CD4, around 4% of naive CD8, about 2.5% of memory CD4, and less than 0.45% of memory CD8 clonotypes were shared across a few donors. Incomplete sequencing was indicated by rarefaction of sorted-subset datasets, despite the large sequencing depth. Compared with non-shared clonotypes, clonotypes shared by all four sorted-subset donors had higher generation probabilities. Because the study included only a small number of donors, the genetic and exposure-history diversity represented was limited. Only blood was sampled, and tissue TCR repertoires likely differ from those in blood.

Using the deep immunoSEQ assay, multiplex PCR amplified TCR CDR3 regions from genomic DNA. Extracted genomic DNA from each cell subset was distributed evenly across all wells of several immunoSEQ 96-well plates, and each plate was treated as a replicate. Each replicate PCR for sorted subsets received roughly 0.2 ug genomic DNA, equal to about 30,000 T cell genomes. Purified libraries were measured with a Qubit 3.0 fluorometer, size-checked on a Bioanalyzer 2100, and measured again with the KAPA Library Quantification kit. A separate single-read 150-cycle Illumina NextSeq 550 flow cell was used to sequence each immunoSEQ 96-well plate. As for how the authors treated the data: Because the immunoSEQ output held only junctional sequences and lacked quality scores, the filtering could not match the filtering applied to full-length reads. Sequences were annotated with PyIR, a Python wrapper for IgBLAST v1.9, using IMGT germline references to assign V/J genes and CDR3. Any read was removed if the V/J assignment was weak (E-value above 1e-6), the CDR3 was missing, or the read contained stop codons, out-of-frame junctions, or ambiguous translated residues. V3J clonotypes were defined as sequences sharing the same inferred V gene, J gene, and CDR3 amino acid sequence. Percentage overlap between repertoires was computed as shared unique clonotypes divided by the size of the smaller repertoire. Repertoire richness was assessed with RTK rarefaction, the Chao1 estimator, and Recon v2.1 estimates of unobserved clonotypes. For all TCRbeta clonotypes obtained by the gDNA method from four donors, generation probabilities were computed with OLGA. TCRdb took over this immuneACCESS table, retaining in-frame rearrangements with V and J assigned. Such tables are incomplete; in checked studies, under half of the missing clones stem from an unresolved V gene, and the remainder is unexplained. The V and J calls and clone size come from that table; D and trimming were worked out from the DNA. Recorded for this sample are 1.5 million to 2.5 million clones; over 85% of them occurred a single time. 1.2% of the sample lies in the top ten.

CD8 naive samples were obtained by positive selection for CCR7 among CD45RO-negative cells, yielding a CD45RA+CCR7+ population from which TemRA cells were excluded. The donors were healthy, HIV-negative adults with no recently reported acute infections or vaccinations. Every donor was a Caucasian adult living in Nashville, Tennessee, USA. After blood collection by leukapheresis, PBMCs were isolated using Ficoll-Histopaque density gradient centrifugation and then cryopreserved in the vapor phase of liquid nitrogen. Analytical flow cytometry was used to check the purity and quantity of every magnetically sorted T cell population. Genomic DNA was isolated from each sorted fraction and quantified by UV absorbance on a Nanodrop 2000c. About this clone itself: Its cognate antigen has yet to be identified. No base-level quality is on record; no much larger clone is a single base apart.

The sample was naive CD8+ T cells sorted from blood. What the cell subset or site label conveys for this sample: CD45RA+CCR7+. This TCR derives from a man in his late teens or twenties in good health.

Read as DNA, the sequence is TGTGCCAGCAGCGTAGCTATGACAGGGGGGTACAATGAGCAGTTCTTC. This is translated as CASSVAMTGGYNEQFF. The rearranged segments are TRBV9 and TRBJ2-1, with 9 bases matching TRBD1. For this chain, trimming is 0 bases at the V end and 4 bases at the J end, and the number of junction bases without a gene match is 5. The germline V gene yields SGDLS for CDR1 and YYNGEE for CDR2. The cysteine opens and the phenylalanine closes a CDR3 of 16 amino acids. Only the CDR3 portion is preserved as DNA: 48 bases, with reading frame beginning at the first base.